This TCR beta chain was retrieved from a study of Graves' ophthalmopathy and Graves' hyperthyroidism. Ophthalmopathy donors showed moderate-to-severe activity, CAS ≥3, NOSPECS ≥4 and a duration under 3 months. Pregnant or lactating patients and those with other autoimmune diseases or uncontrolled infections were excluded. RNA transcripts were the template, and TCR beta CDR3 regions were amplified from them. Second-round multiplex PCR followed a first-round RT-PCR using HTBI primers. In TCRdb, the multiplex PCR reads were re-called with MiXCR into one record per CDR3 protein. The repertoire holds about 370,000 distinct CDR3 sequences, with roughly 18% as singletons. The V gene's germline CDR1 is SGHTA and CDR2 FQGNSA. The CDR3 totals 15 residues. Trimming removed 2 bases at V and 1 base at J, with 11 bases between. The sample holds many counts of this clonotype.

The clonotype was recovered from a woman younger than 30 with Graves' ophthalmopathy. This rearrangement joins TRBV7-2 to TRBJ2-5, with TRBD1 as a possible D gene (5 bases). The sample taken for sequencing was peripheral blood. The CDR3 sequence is CASSLRRQLQETQYF. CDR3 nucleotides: TGTGCCAGCAGCTTACGGAGACAGCTCCAAGAGACCCAGTACTTC.